This T cell receptor (beta chain) was identified during a study of blood T cell repertoires in COVID-19. Germline lookup yields CDR1 LNHDA and CDR2 SQIVND (reference sequence). Trimming cost V 7 bases and J 0 bases; bases outside gene matches: 11. The CDR3 has 17 residues. Sequencing was performed with immunoSEQ multiplex PCR; in TCRdb, only in-frame clones are kept and a portion is missing. The profile covers about 230,000 clones, with 81% appearing a single time and 7.9% taken by the ten largest. In its sample, this clone was seen once. The rearrangement links TRBV19 to TRBJ1-3, with 8 bases that match TRBD1. The sample comprised peripheral blood. The clonotype was recovered from a woman older than 75 with acute or convalescent COVID-19. DNA of the CDR3: TGTGCCAGTACACTTGGACAGGGAATAAACTCTGGAAACACCATATATTTT. Protein product: CASTLGQGINSGNTIYF. Filled out from reference TRBV19 and TRBJ1-3, the complete variable domain reads DGGITQSPKYLFRKEGQNVTLSCEQNLNHDAMYWYRQDPGQGLRLIYYSQIVNDFQKGDIAEGYSVSREKKESFPLTVTSAQKNPTAFYLCASTLGQGINSGNTIYFGEGSWLTVV.